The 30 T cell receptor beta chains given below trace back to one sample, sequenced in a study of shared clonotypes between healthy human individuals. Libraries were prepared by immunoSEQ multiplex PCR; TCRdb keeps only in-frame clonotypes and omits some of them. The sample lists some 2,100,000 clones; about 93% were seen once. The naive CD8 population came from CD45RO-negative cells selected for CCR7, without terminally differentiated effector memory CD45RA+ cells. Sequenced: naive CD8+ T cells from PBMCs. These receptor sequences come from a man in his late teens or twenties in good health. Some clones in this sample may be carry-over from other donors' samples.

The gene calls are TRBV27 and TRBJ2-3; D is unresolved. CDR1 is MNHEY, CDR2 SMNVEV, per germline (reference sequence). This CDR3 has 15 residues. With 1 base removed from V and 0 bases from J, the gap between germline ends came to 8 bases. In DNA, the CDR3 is TGTGCCAGCAGTTTATTGCGGCTCAGCACAGATACGCAGTATTTT. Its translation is CASSLLRLSTDTQYF.

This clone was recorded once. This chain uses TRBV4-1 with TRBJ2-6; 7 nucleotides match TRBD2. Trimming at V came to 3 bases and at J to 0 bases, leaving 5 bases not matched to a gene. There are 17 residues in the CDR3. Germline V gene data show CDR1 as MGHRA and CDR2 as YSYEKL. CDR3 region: CASSHGGGRSGANVLTF. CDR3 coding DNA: TGCGCCAGCAGCCATGGGGGGGGTCGCTCTGGGGCCAACGTCCTGACTTTC.

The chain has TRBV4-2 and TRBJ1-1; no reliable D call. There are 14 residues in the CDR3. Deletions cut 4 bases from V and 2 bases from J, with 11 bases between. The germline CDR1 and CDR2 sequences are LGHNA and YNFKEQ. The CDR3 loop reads CASSPPQANTEAFF. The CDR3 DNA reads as TGTGCCAGCAGCCCCCCCCAGGCTAACACTGAAGCTTTCTTT.

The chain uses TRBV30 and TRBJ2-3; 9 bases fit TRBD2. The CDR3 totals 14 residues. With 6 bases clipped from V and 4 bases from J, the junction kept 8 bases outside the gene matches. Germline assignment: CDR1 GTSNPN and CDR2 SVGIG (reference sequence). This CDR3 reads CACGGRARADTQYF. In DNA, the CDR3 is TGTGCCTGCGGCGGGAGGGCCAGGGCAGATACGCAGTATTTT.

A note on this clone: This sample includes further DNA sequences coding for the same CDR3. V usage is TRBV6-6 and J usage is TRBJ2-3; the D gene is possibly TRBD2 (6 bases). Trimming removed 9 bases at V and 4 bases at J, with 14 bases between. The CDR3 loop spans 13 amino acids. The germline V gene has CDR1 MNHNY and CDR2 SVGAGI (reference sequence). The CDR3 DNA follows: TGTGCCAGTGGGAGGTTTGGGGCAGATACGCAGTATTTT. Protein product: CASGRFGADTQYF.

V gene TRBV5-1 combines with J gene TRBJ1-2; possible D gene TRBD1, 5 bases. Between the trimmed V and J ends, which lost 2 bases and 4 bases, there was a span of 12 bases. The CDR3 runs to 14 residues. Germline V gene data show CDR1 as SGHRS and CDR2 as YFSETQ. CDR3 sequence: CASSLGMGRYGYTF. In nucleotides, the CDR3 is TGCGCCAGCAGCTTAGGTATGGGGCGCTATGGCTACACCTTC.

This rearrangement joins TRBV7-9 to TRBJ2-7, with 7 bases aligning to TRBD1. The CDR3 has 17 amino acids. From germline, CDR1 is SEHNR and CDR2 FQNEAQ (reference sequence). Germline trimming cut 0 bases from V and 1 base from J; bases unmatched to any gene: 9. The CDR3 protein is CASSLAVGTETSYEQYF. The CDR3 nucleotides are TGTGCCAGCAGCTTAGCGGTCGGGACAGAGACTTCCTACGAGCAGTACTTC.

Written as DNA, the CDR3 is TGTGCCAGCAGTCCCGGACTAGCGGACTCCTACAATGAGCAGTTCTTC. Protein: CASSPGLADSYNEQFF. The V gene is TRBV25-1, the J gene TRBJ2-1; 10 bases line up with TRBD2. Germline CDR1 MGHDK, CDR2 SYGVNS. This CDR3 is built from 16 residues. The V and J ends lost 5 bases and 0 bases, in that order; junction bases with no gene match: 4. The whole variable domain, filled in from reference TRBV25-1 and TRBJ2-1, reads EADIYQTPRYLVIGTGKKITLECSQTMGHDKMYWYQQDPGMELHLIHYSYGVNSTEKGDLSSESTVSRIRTEHFPLTLESARPSHTSQYLCASSPGLADSYNEQFFGPGTRLTVL.

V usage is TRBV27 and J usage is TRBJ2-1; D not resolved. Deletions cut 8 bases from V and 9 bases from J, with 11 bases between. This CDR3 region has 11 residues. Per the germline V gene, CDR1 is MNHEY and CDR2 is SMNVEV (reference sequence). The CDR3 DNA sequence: TGTGCCAGCGAAGGGCCGGGTGAGCAGTTCTTC. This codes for CASEGPGEQFF.

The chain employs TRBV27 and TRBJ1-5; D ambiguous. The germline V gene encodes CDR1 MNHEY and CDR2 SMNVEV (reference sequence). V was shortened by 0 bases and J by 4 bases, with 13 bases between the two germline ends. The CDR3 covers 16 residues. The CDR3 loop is CASSLSRLPGNQPQHF. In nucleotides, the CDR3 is TGTGCCAGCAGTTTATCCCGCCTCCCAGGAAATCAGCCCCAGCATTTT.

The CDR3 DNA reads TGTGCCACCAGCAGTCGGACTAGCGGGAGGGTAAAGGATGAGCAGTTCTTC. Its protein is CATSSRTSGRVKDEQFF. The chain carries TRBV15 and TRBJ2-1; 15 nucleotides agree with TRBD2. Looked up from germline, CDR1 is LNHNV and CDR2 is YYDKDF (reference sequence). The V segment lost 3 bases and the J segment 8 bases; nucleotides outside the gene matches: 8. This CDR3 contains 17 residues. Full variable domain (remainder filled in from reference TRBV15 and TRBJ2-1): DAMVIQNPRYQVTQFGKPVTLSCSQTLNHNVMYWYQQKSSQAPKLLFHYYDKDFNNEADTPDNFQSRRPNTSFCFLDIRSPGLGDTAMYLCATSSRTSGRVKDEQFFGPGTRLTVL.

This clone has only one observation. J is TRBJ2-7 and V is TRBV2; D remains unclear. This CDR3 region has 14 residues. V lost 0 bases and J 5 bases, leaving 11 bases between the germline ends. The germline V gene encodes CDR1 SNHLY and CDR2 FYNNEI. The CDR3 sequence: CASSEAGIAHEQYF. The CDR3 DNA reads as TGTGCCAGCAGTGAAGCAGGGATTGCCCACGAGCAGTACTTC. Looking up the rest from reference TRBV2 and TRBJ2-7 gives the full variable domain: EPEVTQTPSHQVTQMGQEVILRCVPISNHLYFYWYRQILGQKVEFLVSFYNNEISEKSEIFDDQFSVERPDGSNFTLKIRSTKLEDSAMYFCASSEAGIAHEQYFGPGTRLTVT.

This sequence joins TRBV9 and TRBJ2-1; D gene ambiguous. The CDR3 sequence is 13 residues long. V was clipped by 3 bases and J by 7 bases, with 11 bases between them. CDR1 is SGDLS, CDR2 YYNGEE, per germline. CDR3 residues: CASSEPTVNEQFF. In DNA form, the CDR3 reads TGTGCCAGCAGCGAACCGACGGTTAATGAGCAGTTCTTC. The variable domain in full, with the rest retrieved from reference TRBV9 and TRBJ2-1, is DSGVTQTPKHLITATGQRVTLRCSPRSGDLSVYWYQQSLDQGLQFLIQYYNGEERAKGNILERFSAQQFPDLHSELNLSSLELGDSALYFCASSEPTVNEQFFGPGTRLTVL.

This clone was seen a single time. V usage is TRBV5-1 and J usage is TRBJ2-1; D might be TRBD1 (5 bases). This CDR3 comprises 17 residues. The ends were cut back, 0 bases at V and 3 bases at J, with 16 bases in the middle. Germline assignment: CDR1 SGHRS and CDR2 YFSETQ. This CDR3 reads CASSLGYRQRGYNEQFF. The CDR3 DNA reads TGCGCCAGCAGCTTGGGCTATCGACAGCGTGGCTACAATGAGCAGTTCTTC.

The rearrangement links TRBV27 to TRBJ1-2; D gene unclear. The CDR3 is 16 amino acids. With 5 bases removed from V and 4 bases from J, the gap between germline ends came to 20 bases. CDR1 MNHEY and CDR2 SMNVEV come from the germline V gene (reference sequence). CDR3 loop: CASSNGLSPLGYGYTF. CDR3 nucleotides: TGTGCCAGCAGTAACGGTCTCTCCCCTCTAGGCTATGGCTACACCTTC.

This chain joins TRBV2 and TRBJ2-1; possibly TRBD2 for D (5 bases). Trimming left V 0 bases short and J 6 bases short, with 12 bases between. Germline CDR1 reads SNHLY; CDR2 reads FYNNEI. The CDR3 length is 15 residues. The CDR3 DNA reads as TGTGCCAGCAGTGAAGCCCGGGGATCGGGCAATGAGCAGTTCTTC. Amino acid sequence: CASSEARGSGNEQFF.

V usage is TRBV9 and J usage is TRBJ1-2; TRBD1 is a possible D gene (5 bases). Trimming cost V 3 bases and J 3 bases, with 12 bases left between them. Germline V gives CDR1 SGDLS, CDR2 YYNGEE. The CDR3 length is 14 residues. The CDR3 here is CASSAPGPDYGYTF. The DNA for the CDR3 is TGTGCCAGCAGCGCCCCGGGACCGGACTATGGCTACACCTTC.

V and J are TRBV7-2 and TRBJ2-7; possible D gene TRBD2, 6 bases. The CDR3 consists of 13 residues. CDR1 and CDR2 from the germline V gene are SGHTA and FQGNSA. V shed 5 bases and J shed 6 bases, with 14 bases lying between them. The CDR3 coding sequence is TGTGCCAGCAGCCGTATAGCGGTAAGCGAGCAGTACTTC. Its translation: CASSRIAVSEQYF.

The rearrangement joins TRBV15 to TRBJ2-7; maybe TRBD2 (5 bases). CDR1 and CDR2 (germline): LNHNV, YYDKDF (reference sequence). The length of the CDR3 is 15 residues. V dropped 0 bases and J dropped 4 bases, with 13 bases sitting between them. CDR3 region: CATSRDRIGKYEQYF. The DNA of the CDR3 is TGTGCCACCAGCAGAGACCGCATCGGGAAATACGAGCAGTACTTC.

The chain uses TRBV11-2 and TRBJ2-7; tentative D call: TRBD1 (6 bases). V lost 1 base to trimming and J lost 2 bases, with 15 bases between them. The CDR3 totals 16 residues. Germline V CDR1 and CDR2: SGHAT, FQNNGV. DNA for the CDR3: TGTGCCAGCAGCTTAGTCCCAGGGGCCCTTCCCTACGAGCAGTACTTC. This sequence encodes CASSLVPGALPYEQYF.

For the CDR3, the DNA is TGTGCCAGCAGAACCGGGACAGGACACCTGGAGCAGTACTTC. Translating gives CASRTGTGHLEQYF. The rearrangement joins TRBV6-5 to TRBJ2-7; 8 nucleotides agree with TRBD1. The CDR3 loop spans 14 amino acids. Trimming cost V 6 bases and J 7 bases; bases outside gene matches: 11. Germline lookup yields CDR1 MNHEY and CDR2 SVGAGI.

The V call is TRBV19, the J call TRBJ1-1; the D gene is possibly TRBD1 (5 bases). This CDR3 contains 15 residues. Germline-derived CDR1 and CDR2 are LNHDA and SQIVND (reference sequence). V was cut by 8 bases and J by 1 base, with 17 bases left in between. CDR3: CASLSLQDSNTEAFF. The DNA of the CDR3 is TGTGCCAGTTTGTCGCTACAGGATTCGAACACTGAAGCTTTCTTT.

The CDR3 sequence is CASSLSRGAGENEQFF. The CDR3 DNA reads TGTGCCAGCAGTTTATCCCGAGGAGCAGGGGAAAATGAGCAGTTCTTC. This chain connects TRBV27 to TRBJ2-1, with D possibly being TRBD1 (6 bases). Trimming removed 0 bases at V and 7 bases at J, with 16 bases between. Germline V gene data show CDR1 as MNHEY and CDR2 as SMNVEV (reference sequence). The CDR3 has 16 residues.

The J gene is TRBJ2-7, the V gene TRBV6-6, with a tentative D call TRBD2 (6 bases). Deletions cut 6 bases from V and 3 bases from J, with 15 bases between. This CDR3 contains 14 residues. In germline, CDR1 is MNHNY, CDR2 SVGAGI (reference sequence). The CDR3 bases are TGTGCCAGCAGCATTAGCGGTAACTACTACGAGCAGTACTTC. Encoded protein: CASSISGNYYEQYF.

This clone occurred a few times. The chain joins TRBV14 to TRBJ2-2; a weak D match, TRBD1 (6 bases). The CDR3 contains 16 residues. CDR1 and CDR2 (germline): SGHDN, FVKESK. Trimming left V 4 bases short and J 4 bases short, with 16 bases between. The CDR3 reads CASSLTGQRGTGELFF. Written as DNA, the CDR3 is TGTGCCAGCAGCCTTACAGGGCAGAGGGGCACCGGGGAGCTGTTTTTT.

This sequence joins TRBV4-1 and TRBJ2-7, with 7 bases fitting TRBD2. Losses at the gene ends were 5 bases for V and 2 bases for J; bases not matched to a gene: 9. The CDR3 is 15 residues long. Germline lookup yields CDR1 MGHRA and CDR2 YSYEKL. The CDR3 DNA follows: TGCGCCAGCAGCGAAGTTGCGGGAGTAACCTACGAGCAGTACTTC. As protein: CASSEVAGVTYEQYF.

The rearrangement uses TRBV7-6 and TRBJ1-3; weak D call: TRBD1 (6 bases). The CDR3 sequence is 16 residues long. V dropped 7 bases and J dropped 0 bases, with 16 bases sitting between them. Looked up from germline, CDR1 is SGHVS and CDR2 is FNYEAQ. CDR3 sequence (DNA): TGTGCCAGCACCAATGCCCAGGGGCGCTCTGGAAACACCATATATTTT. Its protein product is CASTNAQGRSGNTIYF. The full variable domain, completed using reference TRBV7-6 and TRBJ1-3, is GAGVSQSPRYKVTKRGQDVALRCDPISGHVSLYWYRQALGQGPEFLTYFNYEAQQDKSGLPNDRFSAERPEGSISTLTIQRTEQRDSAMYRCASTNAQGRSGNTIYFGEGSWLTVV.

The CDR3, as DNA: TGTGCCAGCAACCGGGACAGGGCCGAAGAGACCCAGTACTTC. Protein: CASNRDRAEETQYF. The chain links TRBV6-5 to TRBJ2-5; 9 nucleotides line up with TRBD1. This CDR3 comprises 14 residues. The V gene end was trimmed by 7 bases and the J gene end by 3 bases; junction bases not matched to a gene: 6. The germline V gene has CDR1 MNHEY and CDR2 SVGAGI.

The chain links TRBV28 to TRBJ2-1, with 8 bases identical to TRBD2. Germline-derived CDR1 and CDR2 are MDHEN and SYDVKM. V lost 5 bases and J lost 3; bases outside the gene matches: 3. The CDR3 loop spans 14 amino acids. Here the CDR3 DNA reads TGTGCCAGCAGTAGCGGGGGCCTCTACAATGAGCAGTTCTTC. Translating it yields CASSSGGLYNEQFF. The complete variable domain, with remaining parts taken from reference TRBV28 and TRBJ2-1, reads DVKVTQSSRYLVKRTGEKVFLECVQDMDHENMFWYRQDPGLGLRLIYFSYDVKMKEKGDIPEGYSVSREKKERFSLILESASTNQTSMYLCASSSGGLYNEQFFGPGTRLTVL.

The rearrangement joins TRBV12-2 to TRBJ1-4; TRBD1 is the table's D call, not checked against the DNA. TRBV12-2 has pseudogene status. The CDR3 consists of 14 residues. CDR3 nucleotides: TGTGCAAGTCGCCACGACAGGGTTAGGGAAAAACTGTTTTTT. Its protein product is CASRHDRVREKLFF.